Following are 26 T cell receptor beta chains from one sample sequenced in a study of OX40 agonist ivuxolimab in advanced cancers. Produced via immunoSEQ multiplex PCR; TCRdb's table is partial and in-frame only. This table has more than 75,000 clones, roughly 88% appearing once. Sequenced here: CD4+ or CD8+ T cells sorted from blood, sampled in a trial of the OX40 agonist ivuxolimab. The receptor source for this set is an adult with an advanced solid tumor such as melanoma, head and neck, liver or kidney cancer.

The rearrangement joins TRBV7-3 to TRBJ2-5; D perhaps matches TRBD2 (6 bases). V gave up 3 bases and J gave up 4 bases, with 6 bases separating them. CDR3 size: 12 residues. CDR1 is SGHTA and CDR2 is FQGTGA in the germline V gene. CDR3 DNA: TGTGCCAGCAGCTTGCGGGGAGAGACCCAGTACTTC. Protein product: CASSLRGETQYF. The full variable domain, its missing parts supplied by reference TRBV7-3 and TRBJ2-5, is GAGVSQTPSNKVTEKGKYVELRCDPISGHTALYWYRQSLGQGPEFLIYFQGTGAADDSGLPNDRFFAVRPEGSVSTLKIQRTERGDSAVYLCASSLRGETQYFGPGTRLLVL.

The CDR3: CATSREEDRAGYTF. As DNA, the CDR3 is TGTGCCACCAGCAGAGAGGAGGACAGGGCCGGCTACACCTTC. The V and J genes are TRBV15 and TRBJ1-2; TRBD1 matches at 8 bases. Looked up from germline, CDR1 is LNHNV and CDR2 is YYDKDF (reference sequence). Trimming removed 0 bases from V and 8 bases from J; junction bases left unmatched: 5. CDR3 length: 14 amino acids.

A word on this clone: Germline and junction disagree at one end, which may indicate a read error. This sample also contains other DNA sequences that code for the same CDR3. The chain combines TRBV7-9 with TRBJ1-2; TRBD1 aligns across 9 bases. The CDR3 runs 13 residues. Germline V gene data show CDR1 as SEHNR and CDR2 as FQNEAQ (reference sequence). As DNA, the CDR3 is TGTGCCAGCAGCTCACGGGACAGGGCTGGCTACACCTTT. Protein: CASSSRDRAGYTF.

The chain is built from TRBV6-5 and TRBJ2-2, with D possibly matching TRBD2 (6 bases). Germline loops: CDR1 MNHEY, CDR2 SVGAGI. CDR3 length: 12 amino acids. Trimming cost V 6 bases and J 6 bases, with 8 bases left between them. The CDR3 spells CASSRGSGELFF. DNA of the CDR3: TGTGCCAGCAGCCGGGGGTCCGGGGAGCTGTTTTTT.

The rearrangement links TRBV7-2 to TRBJ1-4; 9 bases fit TRBD1. V lost 0 bases, J lost 7 bases, and 3 bases stayed unmatched. CDR1 and CDR2 from the germline V gene are SGHTA and FQGNSA. The CDR3 has 15 residues. The CDR3: CASSLAGQGAEKLFF. The CDR3 region has the DNA TGTGCCAGCAGCTTAGCGGGACAGGGCGCTGAAAAACTGTTTTTT.

The V and J genes are TRBV9 and TRBJ2-2; either TRBD1 or TRBD2 may supply D (5 bases each). Germline loops: CDR1 SGDLS, CDR2 YYNGEE. The CDR3 has 14 amino acids. V lost 3 bases and J lost 6, with 12 bases in between. DNA for the CDR3: TGTGCCAGCAGCGGAGGGGTGGAGCCCGGGGAGCTGTTTTTT. Its translation is CASSGGVEPGELFF.

This clone has only a few counts. V gene TRBV28 combines with J gene TRBJ1-5; 8 nucleotides match TRBD1. The CDR3 is 18 amino acids. V gave up 2 bases and J gave up 1 base; unmatched junction bases: 10. Germline values: CDR1 MDHEN, CDR2 SYDVKM. This CDR3 is CASSLRQGALISNQPQHF. CDR3 nucleotide sequence: TGTGCCAGCAGTTTACGGCAGGGGGCGCTTATAAGCAATCAGCCCCAGCATTTT.

The chain joins TRBV27 to TRBJ1-2; 9 nucleotides match TRBD1. Germline CDR1 MNHEY, CDR2 SMNVEV (reference sequence). With 2 bases clipped from V and 4 bases from J, the junction kept 14 bases outside the gene matches. The CDR3 covers 18 residues. The CDR3 loop is CASSLRVTGTGNSYGYTF. CDR3 bases: TGTGCCAGCAGTTTAAGGGTCACCGGGACAGGGAATAGCTATGGCTACACCTTC.

J is TRBJ2-2 and V is TRBV7-6; 10 bases are shared with TRBD2. J gave up 0 bases and V 1 base, and 2 bases lay outside the gene matches. This CDR3 is 17 amino acids long. Germline CDR1 reads SGHVS; CDR2 reads FNYEAQ. CDR3 nucleotide sequence: TGTGCCAGCAGCTTAGGGACTAGCGGTACGAACACCGGGGAGCTGTTTTTT. Translation: CASSLGTSGTNTGELFF.

V gene TRBV10-3 combines with J gene TRBJ2-5; D is ambiguous. This CDR3 has 12 residues. Germline V CDR1 and CDR2: ENHRY, SYGVKD. Trimming took off 6 bases at V and 5 bases at J, with 10 bases between the two ends. CDR3 protein: CAISREVETQYF. In DNA form, the CDR3 reads TGTGCCATCAGCCGAGAGGTGGAGACCCAGTACTTC.

This chain links TRBV4-1 with TRBJ2-5, with 8 positions matching TRBD1. The J call is in doubt because the DNA end fits TRBJ2-7 better. Germline-derived CDR1 and CDR2 are MGHRA and YSYEKL. The CDR3 has 16 residues. The DNA of the CDR3 is TGCGCCAGCAGCCAAGATCAGGCAGGGGGCGCGTACGAGCAGTACTTC. Protein product: CASSQDQAGGAYEQYF.

The rearrangement joins TRBV4-1 to TRBJ2-3, with D possibly matching TRBD2 (8 bases). V lost 1 base to trimming and J lost 6 bases, with 29 bases between them. The CDR3 runs 20 residues. The germline V gene encodes CDR1 MGHRA and CDR2 YSYEKL. The chain's CDR3 is CASSQAGPGGSGRGRDTQYF. The DNA for the CDR3 is TGCGCCAGCAGCCAAGCAGGGCCAGGAGGGTCCGGGAGGGGGCGGGATACGCAGTATTTT.

A remark on this clone: An end of the junction differs from the germline gene, which may be a read error. The rearrangement joins TRBV29-1 to TRBJ2-1, with D hard to call. Germline values: CDR1 SQVTM, CDR2 ANQGSEA. This CDR3 has 13 residues. The CDR3 protein is CSVAVYSDNEQFF. In nucleotides, the CDR3 is TGCAGCGTCGCCGTCTACTCCGACAATGAGCAGTTCTTC.

The chain has TRBV2 and TRBJ1-5; TRBD1 matches at 9 bases. V shed 2 bases, J shed 3 bases, and the junction held 2 bases outside the gene matches. This CDR3 is built from 15 residues. Germline V gene sequence: CDR1 SNHLY, CDR2 FYNNEI. This chain's CDR3 is CASSELQGANQPQHF. In DNA form, the CDR3 reads TGTGCCAGCAGTGAATTACAGGGGGCCAATCAGCCCCAGCATTTT.

CDR3 sequence (DNA): TGTGCCAGCAGCTTAGTGGGACAGAACTACTACAATGAGCAGTTCTTC. It translates to CASSLVGQNYYNEQFF. This chain uses TRBV7-9 with TRBJ2-1, with TRBD1 matching 7 bases. The CDR3 totals 16 residues. The J segment lost 3 bases and the V segment lost 1 base, leaving 6 bases of the junction unmatched. Germline CDR1 is SEHNR and CDR2 is FQNEAQ (reference sequence).

In its sample, this clone ranks as medium-sized. The rearrangement uses TRBV4-1 and TRBJ2-7; D possibly corresponds to TRBD1 (5 bases). The germline V gene encodes CDR1 MGHRA and CDR2 YSYEKL. This CDR3 contains 15 residues. V was trimmed by 2 bases and J by 3 bases, leaving 14 bases between them. CDR3 sequence: CASSQQGFAYYEQYF. CDR3 in DNA: TGCGCCAGCAGCCAACAGGGTTTCGCGTACTACGAGCAGTACTTC.

This chain joins TRBV6-5 and TRBJ2-7, with D perhaps assigned TRBD1 or TRBD2 (5 bases each). CDR1 MNHEY and CDR2 SVGAGI come from the germline V gene. CDR3 length: 14 residues. V was pared by 5 bases and J by 3 bases, with 14 bases between. CDR3 sequence: CASSLLTGGYEQYF. The CDR3 nucleotides are TGTGCCAGCAGTCTACTCACTGGGGGCTACGAGCAGTACTTC.

CDR3 in amino acids: CASSLPGSLSYEQYF. The CDR3 DNA follows: TGCGCCAGCAGCTTACCGGGTAGCCTCTCCTACGAGCAGTACTTC. The chain is built from TRBV5-1 and TRBJ2-7; D not resolved. From germline, CDR1 is SGHRS and CDR2 YFSETQ. The CDR3 consists of 15 residues. V lost 2 bases to trimming and J lost 0 bases, with 12 bases between them.

J is TRBJ2-5 and V is TRBV6-1, with 7 bases lining up with TRBD2. CDR3 length equals 11 residues. Germline V gene sequence: CDR1 MNHNS, CDR2 SASEGT. The V and J ends lost 6 bases and 11 bases, in that order; junction bases with no gene match: 6. The CDR3 is CASRLGGEQYF. CDR3 nucleotide sequence: TGTGCCAGCAGGCTGGGGGGGGAGCAGTACTTC.

The rearrangement joins TRBV9 to TRBJ1-6, with D perhaps TRBD1 (6 bases). This CDR3 comprises 15 residues. From germline, CDR1 is SGDLS and CDR2 YYNGEE. Trimming stripped 0 bases from V and 8 bases from J, with 12 bases between. The CDR3, as DNA: TGTGCCAGCAGCGTAGGATGGGGGGCAGATTCACCCCTCCACTTT. It is translated as CASSVGWGADSPLHF.

This chain connects TRBV5-1 to TRBJ2-1; no reliable D call. The CDR3 contains 14 residues. CDR1 is SGHRS and CDR2 is YFSETQ in the germline V gene. Trimming left V 6 bases short and J 7 bases short, with 17 bases between. CDR3 bases: TGCGCCAGCAACCGCTCCCCTCCTTTAAATGAGCAGTTCTTC. It yields the protein CASNRSPPLNEQFF. The entire variable domain, with the rest obtained from reference TRBV5-1 and TRBJ2-1, is as follows: KAGVTQTPRYLIKTRGQQVTLSCSPISGHRSVSWYQQTPGQGLQFLFEYFSETQRNKGNFPGRFSGRQFSNSRSEMNVSTLELGDSALYLCASNRSPPLNEQFFGPGTRLTVL.

The chain links TRBV11-2 to TRBJ1-2, with TRBD1 matching 8 bases. CDR1 SGHAT and CDR2 FQNNGV come from the germline V gene. The CDR3 contains 15 residues. Losses at the gene ends were 4 bases for V and 3 bases for J; bases not matched to a gene: 7. CDR3 in DNA: TGTGCCAGCAGCTCTACAGGGGGAACTGACTATGGCTACACCTTC. Translated, it gives CASSSTGGTDYGYTF.

This chain connects TRBV5-6 to TRBJ2-7; no clear D. Trimming stripped 6 bases from V and 5 bases from J, with 30 bases between. This CDR3 spans 18 amino acids. CDR1 SGHDT and CDR2 YYEEEE come from the germline V gene. The CDR3: CASNPNLWAVGEIHEQYF. As DNA, the CDR3 is TGTGCCAGCAACCCAAACCTCTGGGCCGTTGGTGAAATCCACGAGCAGTACTTC.

This chain joins TRBV6-5 and TRBJ1-5; no firm D call. The CDR3 totals 14 residues. Germline V lookup: CDR1 MNHEY, CDR2 SVGAGI. V lost 2 bases and J 5 bases, leaving 10 bases between the germline ends. For the CDR3, the DNA is TGTGCCAGCAGTTACCAACGGAACCATCAGCCCCAGCATTTT. This codes for CASSYQRNHQPQHF.

The rearrangement links TRBV15 to TRBJ1-4; TRBD1 might be the D (6 bases). Trimming shortened V by 0 bases and J by 8 bases, and 13 bases separated the two germline ends. The CDR3 has 15 residues. From germline, CDR1 is LNHNV and CDR2 YYDKDF (reference sequence). The CDR3 DNA reads as TGTGCCACCAGCAGAGATTCAGGGGACGGAGAAAAACTGTTTTTT. It is translated as CATSRDSGDGEKLFF.

The chain recombines TRBV7-9 with TRBJ2-3; possible D gene TRBD2, 6 bases. Trimming cost V 4 bases and J 2 bases, with 10 bases left between them. The CDR3 is 14 amino acids. Germline V gives CDR1 SEHNR, CDR2 FQNEAQ (reference sequence). The CDR3 nucleotides are TGTGCCAGCAGCTCGGGGGTCAACACAGATACGCAGTATTTT. The encoded protein is CASSSGVNTDTQYF.